This TCR beta chain was observed in a study of shared clonotypes between healthy human individuals. TCRdb's copy holds only in-frame clones and misses some; the assay was immunoSEQ multiplex PCR. The sample consists of approximately 810,000 clones, almost 95% of them appearing once. Positively selected for CCR7, the CD45RO-negative cells used as naive CD8 cells excluded terminally differentiated effector memory CD45RA+ cells. Between the trimmed V and J ends, which lost 1 base and 6 bases, there was a span of 13 bases. Germline V lookup: CDR1 SGHVS, CDR2 FQNEAQ. CDR3 length: 14 amino acids. The source of this sequence is a man aged 25-45 years in good health. Input material: naive CD8+ T cells sorted from blood. The rearrangement links TRBV7-8 to TRBJ2-7; no firm D call. In DNA form, the CDR3 reads TGTGCCAGCAGCTTAGGGCTAGGGTCTAGCGAGCAGTACTTC. It translates to CASSLGLGSSEQYF.